Listed below are T cell receptor beta chains from one sample, sequenced in a study of OX40 agonist ivuxolimab in advanced cancers. Here immunoSEQ multiplex PCR was the method, and the copy in TCRdb shows in-frame clones only, minus some. The sample holds roughly 95,000 clones; about nine tenths are singletons and the top ten take less than 2%. The specimen comprised CD4+ or CD8+ T cells sorted from blood, sampled in a trial of the OX40 agonist ivuxolimab. The receptors shown here come from an adult with an advanced solid tumor such as melanoma, head and neck, liver or kidney cancer. Each CDR3 is given with its conserved first and last residue. A D gene is named only where the DNA matches it firmly. Expanded clones are given a class, and other clones once, few, many or no size at all.

size: NA
D: TRBD1
J: TRBJ1-6
V: TRBV30
CDR3: CAWSVQGANSPLHF
DNA: TGTGCCTGGAGTGTACAGGGGGCGAATTCACCCCTCCACTTT

size: NA
D: NA
J: TRBJ2-7
V: TRBV5-1
CDR3: CASSLGDRAYEQYF
DNA: TGCGCCAGCAGCTTGGGTGACAGAGCCTACGAGCAGTACTTC

size: NA
D: NA
J: TRBJ2-1
V: TRBV6-1
CDR3: CASSVRRAGGGEQFF
DNA: TGTGCCAGCAGTGTAAGACGAGCAGGCGGTGGTGAGCAGTTCTTC

size: NA
D: NA
J: TRBJ1-2
V: TRBV11-3
CDR3: CASIVTVGDREGYGYTF
DNA: TGTGCCAGCATCGTTACTGTGGGCGACCGGGAAGGCTATGGCTACACCTTC

size: NA
D: TRBD1
J: TRBJ2-7
V: TRBV27
CDR3: CASRVGGQGIYEQYF
DNA: TGTGCCAGCAGGGTGGGGGGACAGGGGATTTACGAGCAGTACTTC

size: NA
D: NA
J: TRBJ2-7
V: TRBV11-2
CDR3: CASSPRQSYEQYF
DNA: TGTGCCAGCAGCCCGCGACAGTCGTACGAGCAGTACTTC

size: NA
D: NA
J: TRBJ1-1
V: TRBV28
CDR3: CASSPRGLMANTEAFF
DNA: TGTGCCAGCAGTCCCAGGGGACTCATGGCGAACACTGAAGCTTTCTTT

size: NA
D: NA
J: TRBJ2-3
V: TRBV5-1
CDR3: CASSLGASADTQYF
DNA: TGCGCCAGCAGCTTGGGGGCGAGCGCGGATACGCAGTATTTT

size: NA
D: TRBD2
J: TRBJ2-1
V: TRBV11-3
CDR3: CASTLKGTSGRGEQFF
DNA: TGTGCCAGCACCCTAAAGGGGACTAGCGGGAGAGGTGAGCAGTTCTTC

size: few
D: NA
J: TRBJ2-2
V: TRBV5-4
CDR3: CASSLEVSSGELFF
DNA: TGTGCCAGCAGCTTGGAAGTTTCTAGCGGGGAGCTGTTTTTT

size: NA
D: NA
J: TRBJ2-1
V: TRBV30
CDR3: CAWSAGIEQFF
DNA: TGTGCCTGGAGTGCCGGGATTGAGCAGTTCTTC

size: NA
D: NA
J: TRBJ2-5
V: TRBV19
CDR3: CASSGQKQETQYF
DNA: TGTGCCAGTAGTGGACAGAAACAAGAGACCCAGTACTTC

size: NA
D: TRBD1
J: TRBJ1-1
V: TRBV4-1
CDR3: CASSQERDRGYGNEAFF
DNA: TGCGCCAGCAGCCAAGAAAGGGACAGGGGTTACGGGAATGAAGCTTTCTTT

size: NA
D: TRBD2
J: TRBJ2-7
V: TRBV19
CDR3: CASSDLAGNPYEQYF
DNA: TGTGCCAGTAGTGATCTAGCGGGGAACCCCTACGAGCAGTACTTC

size: NA
D: TRBD2
J: TRBJ2-7
V: TRBV30
CDR3: CAWSVRAGGSYEQYF
DNA: TGTGCCTGGAGTGTAAGAGCGGGAGGGTCCTACGAGCAGTACTTC

size: once
D: NA
J: TRBJ2-1
V: TRBV5-4
CDR3: CASSLNFNNEQFF
DNA: TGTGCCAGCAGCTTAAACTTTAACAATGAGCAGTTCTTC

size: NA
D: NA
J: TRBJ1-5
V: TRBV15
CDR3: CATSRDRPMGGNQPQHF
DNA: TGTGCCACCAGCAGAGATCGACCCATGGGGGGAAATCAGCCCCAGCATTTT

size: NA
D: NA
J: TRBJ2-7
V: TRBV2
CDR3: CASRFRRTSHEQYF
DNA: TGTGCCAGCAGGTTTCGGCGGACTTCTCACGAGCAGTACTTC

size: once
D: NA
J: TRBJ2-1
V: TRBV5-1
CDR3: CASSGGTSYNEQFF
DNA: TGCGCCAGCAGCGGGGGGACTTCCTACAATGAGCAGTTCTTC

size: NA
D: TRBD1
J: TRBJ2-2
V: TRBV27
CDR3: CASSSQGAANTGELFF
DNA: TGTGCCAGCAGTTCCCAGGGGGCCGCGAACACCGGGGAGCTGTTTTTT

size: NA
D: TRBD2
J: TRBJ2-7
V: TRBV27
CDR3: CASSLSHHLASGRYEQYF
DNA: TGTGCCAGCAGTTTATCCCACCACCTGGCTAGCGGGAGATACGAGCAGTACTTC